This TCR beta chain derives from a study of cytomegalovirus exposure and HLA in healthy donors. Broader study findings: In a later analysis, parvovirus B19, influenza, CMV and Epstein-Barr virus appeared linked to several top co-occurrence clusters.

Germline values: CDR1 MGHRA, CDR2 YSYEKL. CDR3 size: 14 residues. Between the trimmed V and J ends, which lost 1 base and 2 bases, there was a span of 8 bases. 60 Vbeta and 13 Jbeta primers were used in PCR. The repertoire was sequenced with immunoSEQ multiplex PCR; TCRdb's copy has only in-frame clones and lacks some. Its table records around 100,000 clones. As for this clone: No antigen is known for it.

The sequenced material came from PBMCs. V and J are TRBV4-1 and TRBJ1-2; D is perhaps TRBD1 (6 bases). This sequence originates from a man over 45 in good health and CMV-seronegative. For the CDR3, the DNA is TGCGCCAGCAGCCAAGGAGACAGGAACTATGGCTACACCTTC. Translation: CASSQGDRNYGYTF.